Each of the 24 T cell receptor beta chains below was sequenced from the same sample in a study of vaccination and CD4 T cells after COVID-19. Their antigen targets remain unknown. The Oncomine TCR Beta short-read assay generated sequence data from the DNA of cultured CD4+ T cells. TCRdb analysed the PCR reads with MiXCR anew, one entry per CDR3 protein. The sample carries over 12,000 distinct CDR3 sequences, almost 50% recorded once. Treatment of the sample: approximately nine-day PBMC culture with coronavirus spike peptide pools or control peptides (ViraFEST assay). The sample consisted of cultured CD4+ T cells from blood, taken after SARS-CoV-2 vaccination. These receptor sequences come from a human donor with COVID-19.

This clonotype was detected only once. The rearrangement links TRBV12-3 or TRBV12-4 to TRBJ2-2; TRBD1 aligns across 8 bases. CDR3 length: 17 amino acids. With V trimmed by 3 bases and J by 0 bases, 6 bases remained unmatched. CDR3 DNA sequence: TGTGCCAGCAGTTTGTCGGCAGGGGGCGCGAACACCGGGGAGCTGTTTTTT. Translating it yields CASSLSAGGANTGELFF.

The V gene is TRBV20-1, the J gene TRBJ1-2, with 8 bases matching TRBD1. CDR1 and CDR2 (germline): DFQATT, SNEGSKA (reference sequence). V lost 6 bases, J lost 7 bases, and 13 bases stayed unmatched. The CDR3 covers 14 residues. CDR3 bases: TGCAGTGCGGACAGGGCAAGCGGAGTCGGTGGCTACACCTTC. As protein: CSADRASGVGGYTF.

A word on this clonotype: The junction shows a germline mismatch at one end, possibly a read error. V is TRBV7-9 and J is TRBJ2-5, with D maybe TRBD1 (6 bases). The germline V gene has CDR1 SEHNR and CDR2 FQNEAQ (reference sequence). This CDR3 comprises 14 residues. The CDR3 DNA sequence: TGTACCAGCAGCTTACAGACAGGCTTAGAGACCCAGTACTTC. This sequence encodes CTSSLQTGLETQYF.

The chain recombines TRBV10-3 with TRBJ1-1; D gene uncertain. The germline gives CDR1 ENHRY, CDR2 SYGVKD. This CDR3 spans 12 amino acids. Trimming took off 3 bases at V and 8 bases at J, with 10 bases between the two ends. The CDR3 region has the DNA TGTGCCATCAGTGAAACGGCAGACGAAGCTTTCTTT. Amino acids: CAISETADEAFF.

The V and J genes are TRBV6-2 or TRBV6-3 and TRBJ1-1; no clear D gene. The CDR3 is 13 residues long. V lost 2 bases and J lost 4, with 8 bases in between. Germline-derived CDR1 and CDR2 are MNHEY and SVGEGT. CDR3 region: CASSYLGITEAFF. The CDR3, as DNA: TGTGCCAGCAGTTACCTGGGGATCACTGAAGCTTTCTTT.

V gene TRBV6-4 combines with J gene TRBJ1-2, with a tentative D call TRBD1 (6 bases). Germline values: CDR1 MRHNA, CDR2 SNTAGT. CDR3 length: 14 amino acids. Trimming cost V 2 bases and J 5 bases, with 12 bases left between them. In DNA, the CDR3 is TGTGCCAGCAGTGACCGAGTGAGGGGGTATGGCTACACCTTC. Its protein is CASSDRVRGYGYTF.

This chain joins TRBV2 and TRBJ1-5; D might be TRBD1 (6 bases). The length of the CDR3 is 15 residues. Trimming removed 1 base from V and 2 bases from J, with 9 bases in between. Germline V gives CDR1 SNHLY, CDR2 FYNNEI. CDR3 region: CASSEGPGGNQPQHF. The CDR3 DNA is TGTGCCAGCAGTGAAGGGCCAGGGGGCAATCAGCCCCAGCATTTT.

The V gene is TRBV19, the J gene TRBJ1-2, with D tentatively TRBD1 (6 bases). The germline V gene encodes CDR1 LNHDA and CDR2 SQIVND (reference sequence). Trimming removed 7 bases at V and 7 bases at J, with 19 bases between. CDR3 length: 14 residues. The chain's CDR3 is CASTLLGGDSGYTF. The CDR3, as DNA: TGTGCCAGTACCTTGTTAGGGGGTGATAGTGGCTACACCTTC.

The genes are TRBV5-5 and TRBJ2-3, with D possibly matching TRBD2 (7 bases). Germline CDR1 is SGHKS and CDR2 is YYEKEE (reference sequence). The V end lost 1 base, the J end lost 0 bases, and 12 bases lay between the germline ends. This CDR3 has 16 residues. The CDR3 DNA reads TGTGCCAGCAGCTTGTCGGCGGGGGCTAGCACAGATACGCAGTATTTT. Translated: CASSLSAGASTDTQYF.

This chain connects TRBV4-1 to TRBJ2-2; possibly TRBD2 for D (7 bases). The CDR3 spans 18 residues. V dropped 3 bases and J dropped 7 bases, with 24 bases sitting between them. CDR1 MGHRA and CDR2 YSYEKL come from the germline V gene. CDR3 coding DNA: TGCGCCAGCAGCCATGGGAAGGGGGGGGCCCCTCTTATCGGGGAGCTGTTTTTT. Its protein product is CASSHGKGGAPLIGELFF.

The chain is built from TRBV6-1 and TRBJ2-3; D call uncertain. Trimming stripped 0 bases from V and 4 bases from J, with 14 bases between. The CDR3 contains 16 residues. Germline values: CDR1 MNHNS, CDR2 SASEGT. The CDR3 DNA follows: TGTGCCAGCAGTGAAGCCAGCCCAACGGTGGCAGATACGCAGTATTTT. Amino acids: CASSEASPTVADTQYF.

The chain recombines TRBV7-2 with TRBJ1-2, with 9 positions matching TRBD1. Germline-derived CDR1 and CDR2 are SGHTA and FQGNSA. Trimming at V came to 4 bases and at J to 7 bases, leaving 7 bases not matched to a gene. The CDR3 extends over 14 amino acids. The CDR3 loop reads CASSYSETGGGYTF. DNA of the CDR3: TGTGCCAGCAGCTATTCAGAGACAGGGGGTGGCTACACCTTC.

A few counts support this clonotype. This chain connects TRBV7-9 to TRBJ2-7; the D gene could be TRBD1 or TRBD2 (5 bases each). Germline values: CDR1 SEHNR, CDR2 FQNEAQ (reference sequence). Trimming shortened V by 2 bases and J by 7 bases, and 18 bases separated the two germline ends. The CDR3 sequence is 15 residues long. The CDR3 sequence: CASSLLQAGPQEQYF. Written as DNA, the CDR3 is TGTGCCAGCAGCTTATTACAGGCGGGTCCTCAGGAGCAGTACTTC. The whole variable domain, filled in from reference TRBV7-9 and TRBJ2-7, reads DTGVSQNPRHKITKRGQNVTFRCDPISEHNRLYWYRQTLGQGPEFLTYFQNEAQLEKSRLLSDRFSAERPKGSFSTLEIQRTEQGDSAMYLCASSLLQAGPQEQYFGPGTRLTVT.

The V and J genes are TRBV6-2 or TRBV6-3 and TRBJ1-2; D gene uncertain. This CDR3 is 11 amino acids long. The germline CDR1 and CDR2 sequences are MNHEY and SVGEGT. Trimming shortened V by 7 bases and J by 4 bases, and 7 bases separated the two germline ends. In DNA, the CDR3 is TGTGCCAGCACTAGCGCCTATGGCTACACCTTC. This sequence encodes CASTSAYGYTF.

This chain links TRBV30 with TRBJ2-5; no clear D. The V and J ends lost 0 bases and 5 bases respectively, with 10 bases between them. This CDR3 region has 13 residues. CDR1 and CDR2 (germline): GTSNPN, SVGIG (reference sequence). The CDR3 is CAWSVQLGETQYF. The DNA of the CDR3 is TGTGCCTGGAGTGTGCAGCTAGGGGAGACCCAGTACTTC. The variable domain in full, with the rest retrieved from reference TRBV30 and TRBJ2-5, is SQTIHQWPATLVQPVGSPLSLECTVEGTSNPNLYWYRQAAGRGLQLLFYSVGIGQISSEVPQNLSASRPQDRQFILSSKKLLLSDSGFYLCAWSVQLGETQYFGPGTRLLVL.

The chain links TRBV5-1 to TRBJ2-1; TRBD2 might be the D (5 bases). V was trimmed by 6 bases and J by 2 bases, leaving 15 bases between them. Germline lookup yields CDR1 SGHRS and CDR2 YFSETQ. This CDR3 is 15 amino acids long. CDR3 amino acids: CASIPLEGTYNEQFF. As DNA, the CDR3 is TGCGCCAGCATCCCGCTCGAGGGTACCTACAATGAGCAGTTCTTC.

This clonotype has only a few counts. This chain uses TRBV11-2 with TRBJ1-5; D unclear. This CDR3 is 13 amino acids long. Trimming left V 2 bases short and J 6 bases short, with 8 bases between. Germline V gene data show CDR1 as SGHAT and CDR2 as FQNNGV. CDR3 in amino acids: CASSLSFGQPQHF. For the CDR3, the DNA is TGTGCCAGCAGCTTATCGTTCGGTCAGCCCCAGCATTTT.

The chain recombines TRBV6-2 or TRBV6-3 with TRBJ1-2; the D is unclear. Germline V gives CDR1 MNHEY, CDR2 SVGEGT. V was shortened by 4 bases and J by 3 bases, with 12 bases between the two germline ends. The CDR3 has 14 residues. CDR3: CASSSFGRYYGYTF. The CDR3 DNA sequence: TGTGCCAGCAGTTCCTTTGGGCGGTACTATGGCTACACCTTC.

This chain links TRBV7-3 with TRBJ2-7, with unresolved D. V lost 2 bases and J lost 2, with 10 bases in between. The V gene's germline CDR1 is SGHTA and CDR2 FQGTGA. The CDR3 is 14 amino acids. This CDR3 reads CASSLYLRPYEQYF. The DNA of the CDR3 is TGTGCCAGCAGCTTATACCTGCGGCCCTACGAGCAGTACTTC. The whole variable domain, remainder taken from reference TRBV7-3 and TRBJ2-7, is GAGVSQTPSNKVTEKGKYVELRCDPISGHTALYWYRQSLGQGPEFLIYFQGTGAADDSGLPNDRFFAVRPEGSVSTLKIQRTERGDSAVYLCASSLYLRPYEQYFGPGTRLTVT.

This clonotype was counted between two and nine times. The chain links TRBV20-1 to TRBJ2-6; possible D gene TRBD1, 6 bases. CDR1 is DFQATT and CDR2 is SNEGSKA in the germline V gene (reference sequence). This CDR3 is built from 16 residues. Between the trimmed V and J ends, which lost 6 bases and 0 bases, there was a span of 15 bases. The CDR3 DNA sequence: TGCAGTGCCCAGCGTGACAGGAGCTCTGGGGCCAACGTCCTGACTTTC. Translating it yields CSAQRDRSSGANVLTF.

V is TRBV19 and J is TRBJ2-2; 10 bases are a match to TRBD1. The CDR3 loop spans 18 amino acids. Germline CDR1 is LNHDA and CDR2 is SQIVND (reference sequence). The V gene end was trimmed by 6 bases and the J gene end by 2 bases; junction bases not matched to a gene: 12. The CDR3 here is CASSPPLWDRGNTGELFF. In DNA, the CDR3 is TGTGCCAGTAGCCCCCCGTTATGGGACAGGGGTAACACCGGGGAGCTGTTTTTT.

The chain combines TRBV2 with TRBJ1-2; D is perhaps TRBD1 (5 bases). With 4 bases removed from V and 0 bases from J, the gap between germline ends came to 9 bases. The CDR3 totals 14 residues. CDR1 and CDR2 (germline): SNHLY, FYNNEI. DNA of the CDR3: TGTGCCAGCAGTGGACAGATCCCTAACTATGGCTACACCTTC. As protein: CASSGQIPNYGYTF.

The rearrangement uses TRBV19 and TRBJ1-1; tentative D call: TRBD1 (6 bases). The CDR3 spans 12 residues. V lost 4 bases and J 8 bases, leaving 11 bases between the germline ends. CDR1 and CDR2 from the germline V gene are LNHDA and SQIVND (reference sequence). The CDR3 nucleotides read TGTGCCAGTAGTACGAGAGGGGGAGAAGCTTTCTTT. It yields the protein CASSTRGGEAFF.

V usage is TRBV7-2 and J usage is TRBJ2-2, with D perhaps being TRBD1 or TRBD2 (7 bases each). This CDR3 has 16 residues. In germline, CDR1 is SGHTA, CDR2 FQGNSA. V dropped 8 bases and J dropped 4 bases, with 20 bases sitting between them. The CDR3 region has the DNA TGTGCCAGCCATCAGGGAGGGGGCCGGGGCACCGGGGAGCTGTTTTTT. Amino acid sequence: CASHQGGGRGTGELFF.